This T cell receptor beta chain was retrieved from a study of blood T cell repertoires in COVID-19. About the research overall: The United States, Italy and Spain supplied acute and convalescent COVID-19 samples. Sources were T cells, B-cell-depleted T cells, or PBMCs; the material itself was cDNA or gDNA.

Trimming at V came to 5 bases and at J to 1 base, leaving 7 bases not matched to a gene. Germline CDR1 reads LNHDA; CDR2 reads SQIVND (reference sequence). The CDR3 consists of 15 residues. Original handling: Reference gene primer amplification gave estimated nucleated cell counts. The protocol was immunoSEQ multiplex PCR, while the TCRdb copy is restricted to in-frame clones and leaves out a portion. V, J and clone size are taken as reported in that table, and D and trimming were inferred from the DNA itself. Among approximately 160,000 clones listed, around 85% were seen once. The receptor was derived from a man in his fifties or sixties who had recovered from COVID-19. This chain uses TRBV19 with TRBJ1-1, with 7 positions matching TRBD1. Sample: peripheral blood. CDR3 residues: CASSSLGTENTEAFF. The CDR3 DNA sequence: TGTGCCAGTAGTTCCCTCGGGACAGAGAACACTGAAGCTTTCTTT.